In this sample, the clone carrying this T cell receptor (beta chain) turned up a few times. Clones were read by immunoSEQ multiplex PCR, and TCRdb kept only the in-frame ones, dropping some. The sample yields about 200,000 clones, around 85% seen once. The data were taken from a study of blood T cell repertoires in COVID-19. The CDR3 length is 17 residues. Germline V gene lookup returns CDR1 SGHRS and CDR2 YFSETQ. V was shortened by 7 bases and J by 2 bases, with 23 bases between the two germline ends. This rearrangement joins TRBV5-1 to TRBJ2-3; D is possibly TRBD2 (6 bases). The source is a woman in her 70s with acute or convalescent COVID-19. The sequenced sample consisted of peripheral blood. The chain's CDR3 is CASGTNRDSRFTDTQYF. As DNA, the CDR3 is TGCGCCAGCGGGACGAACCGGGACTCCCGTTTCACAGATACGCAGTATTTT.